This T cell receptor beta chain was sequenced for a study of T cell changes during pregnancy in multiple sclerosis. Sequencing used immunoSEQ multiplex PCR; TCRdb keeps in-frame clones, though not all of them. Found here are tens of thousands of clones, around nine tenths of them singletons; the top ten hold 5.5% to 8%. Trimming stripped 6 bases from V and 3 bases from J, with 9 bases between. CDR1 and CDR2 from the germline V gene are SGHTA and FQGTGA. This CDR3 has 13 residues. The starting material was CD8+ T cells from peripheral blood mononuclear cells, obtained in the third trimester of pregnancy. The origin of this receptor is a female donor with multiple sclerosis, enrolled in a pregnancy study. The chain combines TRBV7-3 with TRBJ2-1; no firm D call. CDR3 coding DNA: TGTGCCAGCAGTTCCGGGTTCTACAATGAGCAGTTCTTC. Translated, it gives CASSSGFYNEQFF.